These T cell receptor beta chains were read from a single sample in a study of T cells in Graves' hyperthyroidism and ophthalmopathy. TCRdb reprocessed the multiplex PCR reads via MiXCR and lists one record per CDR3 protein. Here the sample spans about 640,000 distinct CDR3 sequences, less than 25% being singletons. Sequencing was done on a sample of blood. All receptors come from a man in his thirties or forties with Graves' ophthalmopathy. The conserved cysteine and the conserved F or W are not part of the CDR3 here.

12	TRBV2	TRBJ2-7	ASAAGQGLFEQY
16	TRBV6-1	TRBJ2-2	ASRPLGGGPMAPGELF
13	TRBV7-6	TRBJ1-4	ASSSTGQGGEKLF
11	TRBV10-2	TRBJ2-7	ASSESAFYEQY
14	TRBV20-1	TRBJ2-7	SARDRDTPSIYEQY
14	TRBV10-3	TRBJ2-4	AISQGHPETKNIQY
15	TRBV11-2	TRBJ2-3	ASSFIPARLRTDTQY
14	TRBV4-2	TRBJ2-4	ASSTPSGTAKNIQY
12	TRBV5-1	TRBJ2-2	ASSLEVFAGELF
12	TRBV5-1	TRBJ2-1	ASSRWPGDNEQF
12	TRBV7-9	TRBJ1-1	ASSFRQGDTEAF
12	TRBV18	TRBJ2-5	ASSRVSQRETQY
14	TRBV28	TRBJ2-1	ASSQKVGRRGDEQF
17	TRBV24-1	TRBJ2-5	ATSDQRPGDRGEWETQY
12	TRBV10-1	TRBJ2-1	ASSESGRRLGEF
12	TRBV5-1	TRBJ2-7	ASSLDRVHYEQY
12	TRBV20-1	TRBJ2-7	SARVTGALYEQY
13	TRBV4-3	TRBJ1-5	ASSQDRGDNQPQH
12	TRBV12-3/TRBV12-4	TRBJ2-7	ASSLDRVVDEQY
10	TRBV18	TRBJ1-4	ASEDGSGKLF
14	TRBV27	TRBJ2-1	ASSPPVGSSYNEQF
13	TRBV28	TRBJ1-5	ASSSTGSGYQPQH
11	TRBV10-3	TRBJ2-7	ASRLAGAYEQY
10	TRBV27	TRBJ1-1	ASGWGYTEAF
14	TRBV5-1	TRBJ2-3	ASSLPTLSGADTQY
14	TRBV12-3/TRBV12-4	TRBJ2-1	ASSLGRRQGANEQF
13	TRBV7-8	TRBJ2-3	ASSLQRPPGDTQY
13	TRBV27	TRBJ2-1	ASSSTTVRGNEQF
13	TRBV19	TRBJ2-6	ASSRQDSGANVLT
13	TRBV28	TRBJ2-5	ASHSPGGGQETQY
14	TRBV7-6	TRBJ2-2	ASSFATSGNTGELF
16	TRBV4-3	TRBJ2-4	ASSQGWARSLAKNIQY
15	TRBV28	TRBJ1-1	ASSLGSRGVLNTEAF
12	TRBV14	TRBJ2-5	ASSPQGNQETQY
13	TRBV12-3/TRBV12-4	TRBJ1-1	ASSSNPRGATEAF
11	TRBV19	TRBJ2-7	ASSRGGGNEQY
13	TRBV4-1	TRBJ2-5	ASSQGGSSKETQY
11	TRBV7-2	TRBJ1-1	ASSVGTYTEAF
14	TRBV15	TRBJ2-7	ATSTYRDRASYEQY
11	TRBV2	TRBJ2-7	ASRTSGTYEQY